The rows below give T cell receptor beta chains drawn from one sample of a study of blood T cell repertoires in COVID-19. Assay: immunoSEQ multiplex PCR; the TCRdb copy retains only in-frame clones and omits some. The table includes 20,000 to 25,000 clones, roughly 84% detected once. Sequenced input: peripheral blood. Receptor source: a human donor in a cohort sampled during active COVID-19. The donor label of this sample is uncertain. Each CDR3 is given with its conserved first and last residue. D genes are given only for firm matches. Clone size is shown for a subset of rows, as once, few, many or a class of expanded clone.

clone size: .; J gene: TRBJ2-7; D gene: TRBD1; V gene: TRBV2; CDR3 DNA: TGTGCCAGCAGTGCGGGACAGGGACACTACGAGCAGTACTTC; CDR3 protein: CASSAGQGHYEQYF
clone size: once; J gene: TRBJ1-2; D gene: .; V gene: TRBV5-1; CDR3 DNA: TGCGCCAGCAGCCCACAGGGACCCAACTATGGCTACACCTTC; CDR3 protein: CASSPQGPNYGYTF
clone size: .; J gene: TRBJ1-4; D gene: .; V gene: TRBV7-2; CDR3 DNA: TGTGCCAGCAGCTTAGCTCTGGGGCAACTGTTTTTT; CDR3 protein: CASSLALGQLFF
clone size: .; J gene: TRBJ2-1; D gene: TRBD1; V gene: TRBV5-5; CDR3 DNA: TGTGCCAGCAGCCCAAGACAGGGCTTAGGGGAGCAGTTCTTC; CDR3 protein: CASSPRQGLGEQFF
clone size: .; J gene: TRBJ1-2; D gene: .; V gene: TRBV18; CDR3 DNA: TGTGCCAGCTCCCGGGGGAACGACTATGGCTACACCTTC; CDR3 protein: CASSRGNDYGYTF
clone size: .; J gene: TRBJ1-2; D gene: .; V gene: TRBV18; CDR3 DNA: TGTGCCAGCTCACTAGACAGGCTGGGCTATGGCTACACCTTC; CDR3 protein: CASSLDRLGYGYTF
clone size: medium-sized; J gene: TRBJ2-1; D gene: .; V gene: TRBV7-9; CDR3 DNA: TGTGCCAGCAGCTTTCATGAGAATGAGTTCTTC; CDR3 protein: CASSFHENEFF
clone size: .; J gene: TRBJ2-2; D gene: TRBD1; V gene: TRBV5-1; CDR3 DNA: TGCGCCAGCAGCGTCGGACAGGGATCCGGGGAGCTGTTTTTT; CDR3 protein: CASSVGQGSGELFF
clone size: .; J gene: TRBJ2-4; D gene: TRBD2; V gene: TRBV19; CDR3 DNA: TGTGCCAGTATGGGATTCGGTAGCGGGAGATCTAAAAACATTCAGTACTTC; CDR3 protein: CASMGFGSGRSKNIQYF
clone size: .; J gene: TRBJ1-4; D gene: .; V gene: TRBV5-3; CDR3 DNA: TGTGCCAGAAGCTTCTTGGGCAAAGAAAAACTGTTTTTT; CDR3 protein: CARSFLGKEKLFF
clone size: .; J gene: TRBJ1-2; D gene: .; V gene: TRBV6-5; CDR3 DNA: TGTGCCAGCAGGGATTACAGGGATGATGGCTACACCTTC; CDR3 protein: CASRDYRDDGYTF
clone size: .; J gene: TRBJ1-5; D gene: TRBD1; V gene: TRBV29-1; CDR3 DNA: TGCAGCGTTGCGGCAGGGGGAAGCAATCAGCCCCAGCATTTT; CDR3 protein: CSVAAGGSNQPQHF
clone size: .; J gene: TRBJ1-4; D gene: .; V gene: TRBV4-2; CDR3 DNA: TGTGCCAGCAGCCAAGACAGTGCAACTAATGAAAAACTGTTTTTT; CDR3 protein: CASSQDSATNEKLFF
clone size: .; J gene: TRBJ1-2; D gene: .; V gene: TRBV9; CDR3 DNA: TGTGCCAGCAGCGTAGGACAGAACTATGGCTACACCTTC; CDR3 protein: CASSVGQNYGYTF
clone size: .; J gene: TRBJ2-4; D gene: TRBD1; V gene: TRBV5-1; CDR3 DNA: TGCGCCAGCAGCGGCACCGGGACAGGGAGCGGGAACATTCAGTACTTC; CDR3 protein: CASSGTGTGSGNIQYF
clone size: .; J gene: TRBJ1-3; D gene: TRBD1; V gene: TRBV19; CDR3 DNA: TGTGCCAGTAGTATACGAGACAGGGCAGGAAACACCATATATTTT; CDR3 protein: CASSIRDRAGNTIYF
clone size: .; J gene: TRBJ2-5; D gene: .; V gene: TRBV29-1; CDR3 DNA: TGCAGCGCCAGGGCCGGAGAGACCCAGTACTTC; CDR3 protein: CSARAGETQYF
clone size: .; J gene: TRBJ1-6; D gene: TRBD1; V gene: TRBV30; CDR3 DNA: TGTGCCCTAAGGGACAGTTATAATTCACCCCTCCACTTT; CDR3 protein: CALRDSYNSPLHF
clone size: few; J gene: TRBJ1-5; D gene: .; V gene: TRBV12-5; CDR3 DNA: TGTGCTAGTGGTTTGGTAGAGGGAGGTAGCAATCAGCCCCAGCATTTT; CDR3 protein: CASGLVEGGSNQPQHF
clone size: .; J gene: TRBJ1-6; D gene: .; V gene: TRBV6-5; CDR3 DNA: TGTGCCAGCAGTTACGGACCCAGGGCGCCCCTCCACTTT; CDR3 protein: CASSYGPRAPLHF
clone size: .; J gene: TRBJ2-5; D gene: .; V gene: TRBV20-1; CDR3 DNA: TGCAGCTCGTTGCAGGGTGAGACCCAGTACTTC; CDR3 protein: CSSLQGETQYF
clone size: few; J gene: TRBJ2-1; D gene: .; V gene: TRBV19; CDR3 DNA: TGTGCCAGTAGTATTCTGGGGCCACCCAATGAGCAGTTCTTC; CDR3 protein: CASSILGPPNEQFF
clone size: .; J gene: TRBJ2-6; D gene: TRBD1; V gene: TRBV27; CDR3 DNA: TGTGCCAGCAGTTCGACAGGGGCAGGGGCCAACGTCCTGACTTTC; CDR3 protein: CASSSTGAGANVLTF
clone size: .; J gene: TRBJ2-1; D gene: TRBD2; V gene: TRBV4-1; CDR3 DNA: TGCGCCAGCAGCCATACGGAGGCTAGCGGGAGGGAGGAGCAGTTCTTC; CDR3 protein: CASSHTEASGREEQFF
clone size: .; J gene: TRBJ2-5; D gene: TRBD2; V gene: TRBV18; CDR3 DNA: TGTGCCAGCTCACTTATGGGACTAGCGGAAGAGACCCAGTACTTC; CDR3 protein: CASSLMGLAEETQYF
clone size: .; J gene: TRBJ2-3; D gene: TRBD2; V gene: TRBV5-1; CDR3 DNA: TGCGCCAGCAGTCCCGGGACTAGTGCCACAGATACGCAGTATTTT; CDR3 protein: CASSPGTSATDTQYF
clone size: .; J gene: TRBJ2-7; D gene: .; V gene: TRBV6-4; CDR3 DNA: TGTGCCAGCAGTCCCGGGACTCTCGCAAGCCACGAGCAGTACTTC; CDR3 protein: CASSPGTLASHEQYF
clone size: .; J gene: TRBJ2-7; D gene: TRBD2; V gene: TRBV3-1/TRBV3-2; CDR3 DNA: TGTGCCAGCAGCCCCCCCGGGACTAGCAGAGCCTACGAGCAGTACTTC; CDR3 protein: CASSPPGTSRAYEQYF
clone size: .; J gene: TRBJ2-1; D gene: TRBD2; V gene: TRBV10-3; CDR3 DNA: TGTGCCATCTGGGGCGGGAGACCCTTCAATGAGCAGTTCTTC; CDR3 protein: CAIWGGRPFNEQFF
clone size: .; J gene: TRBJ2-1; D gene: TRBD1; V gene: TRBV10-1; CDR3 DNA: TGCGCCAGCAGAGCCGGGGCAGGGGGCTCGGATGAGCAGTTCTTC; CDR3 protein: CASRAGAGGSDEQFF
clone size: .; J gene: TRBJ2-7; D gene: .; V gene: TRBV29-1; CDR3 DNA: TGCAGCGTTACCGGGACACACTCCTACGAGCAGTACTTC; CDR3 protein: CSVTGTHSYEQYF
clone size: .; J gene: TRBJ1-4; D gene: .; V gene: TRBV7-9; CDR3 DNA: TGTGCCAGCAGCTTAGAAACGGGGGTGTCAACTAATGAAAAACTGTTTTTT; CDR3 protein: CASSLETGVSTNEKLFF
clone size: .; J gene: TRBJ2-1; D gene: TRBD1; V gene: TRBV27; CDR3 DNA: TGTGCCAGCAGGGATGACAGGGGTTGGAACAATGAGCAGTTCTTC; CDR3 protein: CASRDDRGWNNEQFF
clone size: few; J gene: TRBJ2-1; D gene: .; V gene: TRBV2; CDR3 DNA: TGTGCCAGCACTAATTACAATGAGCAGTTCTTC; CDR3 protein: CASTNYNEQFF
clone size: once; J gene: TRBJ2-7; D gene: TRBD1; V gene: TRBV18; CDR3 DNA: TGTGCCAGCTCGGGACAGACACCCTACGAGCAGTACTTC; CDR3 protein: CASSGQTPYEQYF
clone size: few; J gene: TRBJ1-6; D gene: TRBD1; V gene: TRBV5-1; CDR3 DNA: TGCGCCAGCAGCAGATGGACAGGGGACAATTCACCCCTCCACTTT; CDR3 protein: CASSRWTGDNSPLHF
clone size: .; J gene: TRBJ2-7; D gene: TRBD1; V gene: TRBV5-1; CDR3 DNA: TGCGCCAGCAGCGTGGCCGACAGGGGGCGCGAGCAGTACTTC; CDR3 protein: CASSVADRGREQYF
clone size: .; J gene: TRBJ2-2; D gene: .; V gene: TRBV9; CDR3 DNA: TGTGCCAGCAGCGGGAGGGATGGCGGGGAGCTGTTTTTT; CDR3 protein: CASSGRDGGELFF
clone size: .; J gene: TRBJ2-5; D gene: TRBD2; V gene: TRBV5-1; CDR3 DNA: TGCGCCAGCAGCCAAAGCGTGGGGACTAGCGGGCAAGAGACCCAGTACTTC; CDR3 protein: CASSQSVGTSGQETQYF